This TCR beta chain was sequenced in a study of naive CD8 T cells in extremely preterm neonates. Study outcomes and limitations: Preterm neonate repertoires were significantly less rich by iChao1 than others.

As to this clone: What it binds is unknown.

Sorting kept Annexin V-negative CD3+CD8+CD45RA+CCR7+ naive T cells. Method: immunoSEQ multiplex PCR; TCRdb's copy keeps in-frame clones and lacks some. The sample lists a few thousand clones, 97% occurring once. With 9 bases removed from V and 5 bases from J, the gap between germline ends came to 14 bases. The CDR3 is 13 amino acids. Germline assignment: CDR1 MNHNS and CDR2 SASEGT. This clonotype was sampled from a human donor in good health. The chain uses TRBV6-1 and TRBJ1-5; D is uncertain. Sequencing was done on a sample of naive CD8+ T cells from blood. The CDR3 is CASSGFHHQPQHF. The CDR3 bases are TGTGCCAGTTCCGGGTTCCACCATCAGCCCCAGCATTTT.